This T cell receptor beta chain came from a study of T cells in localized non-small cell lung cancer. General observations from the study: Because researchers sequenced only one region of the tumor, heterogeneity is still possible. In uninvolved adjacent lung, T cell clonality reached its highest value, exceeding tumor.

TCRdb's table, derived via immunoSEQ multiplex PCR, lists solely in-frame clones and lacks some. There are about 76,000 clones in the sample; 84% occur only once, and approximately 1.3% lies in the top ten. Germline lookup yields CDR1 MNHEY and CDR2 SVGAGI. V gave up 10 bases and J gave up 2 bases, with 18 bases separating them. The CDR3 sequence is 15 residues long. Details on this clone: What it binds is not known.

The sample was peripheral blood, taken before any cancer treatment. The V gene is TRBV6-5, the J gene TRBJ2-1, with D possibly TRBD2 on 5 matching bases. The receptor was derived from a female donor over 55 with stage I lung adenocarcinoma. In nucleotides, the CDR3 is TGTGCCACTTCTTCGGGCGGAGGAACCTACAATGAGCAGTTCTTC. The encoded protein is CATSSGGGTYNEQFF.